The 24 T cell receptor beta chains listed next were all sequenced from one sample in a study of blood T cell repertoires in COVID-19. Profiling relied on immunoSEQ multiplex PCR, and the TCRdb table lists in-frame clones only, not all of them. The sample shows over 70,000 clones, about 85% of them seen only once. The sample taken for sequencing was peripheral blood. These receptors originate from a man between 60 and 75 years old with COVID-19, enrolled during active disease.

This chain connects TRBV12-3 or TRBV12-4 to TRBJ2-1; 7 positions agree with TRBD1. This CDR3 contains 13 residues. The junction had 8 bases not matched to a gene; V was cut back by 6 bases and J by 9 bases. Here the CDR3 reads CASSSRRQGEQFF. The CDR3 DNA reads TGTGCCAGCAGCTCACGACGACAGGGTGAGCAGTTCTTC.

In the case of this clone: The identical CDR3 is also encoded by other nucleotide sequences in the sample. CDR3 amino acids: CASSLEGGNQPQHF. As DNA, the CDR3 is TGCGCCAGCAGCTTAGAAGGGGGCAATCAGCCCCAGCATTTT. The chain employs TRBV5-1 and TRBJ1-5, with D perhaps TRBD1 (5 bases). Germline V gives CDR1 SGHRS, CDR2 YFSETQ. The CDR3 is made up of 14 amino acids. The V gene lost 2 bases and the J gene lost 2 bases, with 8 bases spanning the gap.

The CDR3 spells CASSGHRSTDTQYF. For the CDR3, the DNA is TGTGCCAGCAGTGGACACCGTAGCACAGATACGCAGTATTTT. This chain joins TRBV2 and TRBJ2-3; no definite D call. With 4 bases removed from V and 0 bases from J, the gap between germline ends came to 8 bases. The germline V gene has CDR1 SNHLY and CDR2 FYNNEI. CDR3 length equals 14 residues.

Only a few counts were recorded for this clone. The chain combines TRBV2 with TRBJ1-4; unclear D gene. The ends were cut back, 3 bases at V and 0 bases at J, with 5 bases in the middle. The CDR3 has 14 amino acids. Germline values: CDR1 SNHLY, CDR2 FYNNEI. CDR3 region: CASSDGSTNEKLFF. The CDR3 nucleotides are TGTGCCAGCAGTGACGGTTCAACTAATGAAAAACTGTTTTTT.

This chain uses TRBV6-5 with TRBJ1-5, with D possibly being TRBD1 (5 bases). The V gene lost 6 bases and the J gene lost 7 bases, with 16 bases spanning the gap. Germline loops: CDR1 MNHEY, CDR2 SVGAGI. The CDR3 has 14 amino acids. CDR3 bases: TGTGCCAGCAGCCCACTGGGGGGAGAGCAGCCCCAGCATTTT. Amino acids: CASSPLGGEQPQHF.

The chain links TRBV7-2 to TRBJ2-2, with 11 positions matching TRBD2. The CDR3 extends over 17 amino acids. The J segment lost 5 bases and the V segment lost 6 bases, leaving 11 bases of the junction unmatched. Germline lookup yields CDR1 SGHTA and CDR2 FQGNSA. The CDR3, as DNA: TGTGCCAGCAGGGAGGAACTAGCGGGAGTCGGAACCGGGGAGCTGTTTTTT. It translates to CASREELAGVGTGELFF.

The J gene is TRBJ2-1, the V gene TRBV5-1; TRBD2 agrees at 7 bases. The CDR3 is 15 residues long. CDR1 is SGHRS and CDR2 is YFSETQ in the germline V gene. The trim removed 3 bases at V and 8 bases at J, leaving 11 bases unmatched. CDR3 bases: TGCGCCAGCAGCTCGACTAGCCCAGTGATAGATGAGCAGTTCTTC. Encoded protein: CASSSTSPVIDEQFF.

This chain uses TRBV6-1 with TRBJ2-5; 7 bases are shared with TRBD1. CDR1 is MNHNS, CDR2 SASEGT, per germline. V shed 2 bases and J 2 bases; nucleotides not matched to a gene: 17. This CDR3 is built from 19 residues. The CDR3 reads CASSEWVGFDREGQETQYF. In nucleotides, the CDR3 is TGTGCCAGCAGTGAATGGGTCGGGTTCGACAGGGAAGGACAAGAGACCCAGTACTTC.

Here the CDR3 DNA reads TGTGCCAGCTCACCGCAGGACAGGGGGAGCCATCAGCCCCAGCATTTT. It translates to CASSPQDRGSHQPQHF. The chain couples TRBV18 to TRBJ1-5; 10 bases line up with TRBD1. V lost 3 bases, J lost 5 bases, and 7 bases stayed unmatched. The CDR3 length is 16 residues. Looked up from germline, CDR1 is KGHSH and CDR2 is LQKENI.

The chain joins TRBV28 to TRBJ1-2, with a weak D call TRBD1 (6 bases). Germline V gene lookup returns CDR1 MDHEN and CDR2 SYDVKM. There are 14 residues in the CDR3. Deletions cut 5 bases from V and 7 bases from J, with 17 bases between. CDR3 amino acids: CASSTQRGKSGYTF. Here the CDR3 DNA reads TGTGCCAGCAGTACGCAAAGGGGGAAGTCTGGCTACACCTTC.

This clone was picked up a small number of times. CDR3 loop: CASSLAGPLIGDAFF. CDR3 nucleotides: TGTGCCAGCAGCTTAGCGGGGCCTCTGATAGGTGACGCTTTCTTT. The chain couples TRBV7-2 to TRBJ1-1; tentatively, D is TRBD1 (5 bases). Deletions cut 0 bases from V and 11 bases from J, with 19 bases between. This CDR3 is built from 15 residues. Germline CDR1 reads SGHTA; CDR2 reads FQGNSA.

In DNA form, the CDR3 reads TGTGCCAGCAGCCAAACTAGCGGGAGGGATACGCAGTATTTT. As protein: CASSQTSGRDTQYF. This chain uses TRBV7-3 with TRBJ2-3; 12 nucleotides agree with TRBD2. Germline trimming cut 5 bases from V and 6 bases from J; bases unmatched to any gene: 3. The CDR3 sequence is 14 residues long. Germline CDR1 is SGHTA and CDR2 is FQGTGA.

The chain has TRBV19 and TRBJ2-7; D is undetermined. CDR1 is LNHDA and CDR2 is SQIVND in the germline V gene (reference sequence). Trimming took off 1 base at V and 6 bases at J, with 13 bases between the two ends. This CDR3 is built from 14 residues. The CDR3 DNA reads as TGTGCCAGTAGTATAGCGCACGAGGCTGGCGAGCAGTACTTC. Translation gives CASSIAHEAGEQYF.

The CDR3 bases are TGTGCCTGGAGTGAACAGGGGAATTCACCCCTCCACTTT. Translated, it gives CAWSEQGNSPLHF. The rearrangement uses TRBV30 and TRBJ1-6, with 7 bases fitting TRBD1. Germline CDR1 is GTSNPN and CDR2 is SVGIG (reference sequence). The CDR3 runs to 13 residues. The V and J ends lost 1 base and 7 bases, in that order; junction bases with no gene match: 1.

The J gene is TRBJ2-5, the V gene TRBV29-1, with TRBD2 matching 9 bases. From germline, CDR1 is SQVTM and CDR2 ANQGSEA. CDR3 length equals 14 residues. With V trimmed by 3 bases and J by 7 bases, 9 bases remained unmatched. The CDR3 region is CSVDRSGAGGTQYF. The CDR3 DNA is TGCAGCGTTGATCGCTCCGGAGCGGGAGGGACCCAGTACTTC. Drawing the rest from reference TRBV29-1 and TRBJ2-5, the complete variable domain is SAVISQKPSRDICQRGTSLTIQCQVDSQVTMMFWYRQQPGQSLTLIATANQGSEATYESGFVIDKFPISRPNLTFSTLTVSNMSPEDSSIYLCSVDRSGAGGTQYFGPGTRLLVL.

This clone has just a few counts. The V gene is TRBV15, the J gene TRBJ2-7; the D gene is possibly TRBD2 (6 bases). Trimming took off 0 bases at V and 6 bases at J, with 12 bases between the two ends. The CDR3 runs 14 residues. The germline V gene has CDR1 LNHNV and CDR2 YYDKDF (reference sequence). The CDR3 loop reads CATSRERDLPEQYF. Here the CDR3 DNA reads TGTGCCACCAGCAGAGAGCGGGACCTACCCGAGCAGTACTTC.

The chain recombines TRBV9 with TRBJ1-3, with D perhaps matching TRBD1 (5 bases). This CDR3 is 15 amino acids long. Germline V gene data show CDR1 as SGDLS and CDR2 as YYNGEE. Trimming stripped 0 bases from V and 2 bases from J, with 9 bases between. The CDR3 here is CASSVGPGTGNTIYF. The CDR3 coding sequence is TGTGCCAGCAGCGTAGGCCCAGGGACTGGAAACACCATATATTTT.

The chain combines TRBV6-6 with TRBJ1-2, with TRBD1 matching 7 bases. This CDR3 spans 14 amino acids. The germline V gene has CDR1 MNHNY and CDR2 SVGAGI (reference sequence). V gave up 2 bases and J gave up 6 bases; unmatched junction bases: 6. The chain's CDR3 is CASSYRQGGNGYTF. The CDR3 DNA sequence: TGTGCCAGCAGTTACCGACAGGGAGGAAATGGCTACACCTTC.

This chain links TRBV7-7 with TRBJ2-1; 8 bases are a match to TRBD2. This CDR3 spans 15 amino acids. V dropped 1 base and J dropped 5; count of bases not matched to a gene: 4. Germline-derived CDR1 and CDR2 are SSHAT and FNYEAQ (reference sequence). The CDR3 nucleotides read TGTGCCAGCAGCTTAGTATTAGCGGGGAACAATGAGCAGTTCTTC. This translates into CASSLVLAGNNEQFF.

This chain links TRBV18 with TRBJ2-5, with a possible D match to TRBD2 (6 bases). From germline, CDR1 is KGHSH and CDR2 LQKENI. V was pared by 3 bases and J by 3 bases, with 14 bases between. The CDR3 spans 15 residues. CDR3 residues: CASSPSRGLEETQYF. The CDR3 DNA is TGTGCCAGCTCACCTTCTCGGGGGTTGGAAGAGACCCAGTACTTC.

CDR3 protein: CATGAEFSNSPLHF. CDR3 sequence (DNA): TGTGCCACGGGTGCAGAATTCTCCAATTCACCCCTCCACTTT. This chain uses TRBV6-6 with TRBJ1-6; no clear D. Trimming shortened V by 10 bases and J by 7 bases, and 17 bases separated the two germline ends. The CDR3 extends over 14 amino acids. Germline V gene sequence: CDR1 MNHNY, CDR2 SVGAGI (reference sequence).

CDR3 residues: CASSYSGTGSGNTIYF. The CDR3 DNA is TGTGCCAGCAGTTACTCCGGGACAGGGTCTGGAAACACCATATATTTT. The rearrangement uses TRBV6-6 and TRBJ1-3, with 9 bases identical to TRBD1. The germline V gene has CDR1 MNHNY and CDR2 SVGAGI (reference sequence). The CDR3 has 16 residues. Trimming removed 0 bases from V and 1 base from J; junction bases left unmatched: 1.

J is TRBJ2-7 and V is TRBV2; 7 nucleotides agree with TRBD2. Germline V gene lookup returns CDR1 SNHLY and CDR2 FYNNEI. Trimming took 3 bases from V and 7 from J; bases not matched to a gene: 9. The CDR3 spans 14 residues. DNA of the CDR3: TGTGCCAGCAGTGAGAGGGTATACGGGGGGGAGCAGTACTTC. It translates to CASSERVYGGEQYF.

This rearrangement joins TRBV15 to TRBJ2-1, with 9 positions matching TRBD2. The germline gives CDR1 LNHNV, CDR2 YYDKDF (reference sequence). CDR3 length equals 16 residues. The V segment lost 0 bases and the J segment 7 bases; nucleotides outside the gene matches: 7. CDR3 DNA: TGTGCCACCAGCAGAGATTACGGCGGGGGGGCTAATGAGCAGTTCTTC. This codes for CATSRDYGGGANEQFF.